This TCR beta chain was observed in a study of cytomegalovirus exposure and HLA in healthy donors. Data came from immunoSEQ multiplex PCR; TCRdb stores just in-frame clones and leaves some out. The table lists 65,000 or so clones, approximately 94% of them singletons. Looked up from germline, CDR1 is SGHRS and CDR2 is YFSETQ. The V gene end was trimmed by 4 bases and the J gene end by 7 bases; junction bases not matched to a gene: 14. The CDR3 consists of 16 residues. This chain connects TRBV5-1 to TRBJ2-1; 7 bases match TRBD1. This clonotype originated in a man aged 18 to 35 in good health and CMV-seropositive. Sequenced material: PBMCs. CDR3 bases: TGCGCCAGCAGCCCCTTGACAGGGATAGGGACAAATGAGCAGTTCTTC. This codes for CASSPLTGIGTNEQFF.